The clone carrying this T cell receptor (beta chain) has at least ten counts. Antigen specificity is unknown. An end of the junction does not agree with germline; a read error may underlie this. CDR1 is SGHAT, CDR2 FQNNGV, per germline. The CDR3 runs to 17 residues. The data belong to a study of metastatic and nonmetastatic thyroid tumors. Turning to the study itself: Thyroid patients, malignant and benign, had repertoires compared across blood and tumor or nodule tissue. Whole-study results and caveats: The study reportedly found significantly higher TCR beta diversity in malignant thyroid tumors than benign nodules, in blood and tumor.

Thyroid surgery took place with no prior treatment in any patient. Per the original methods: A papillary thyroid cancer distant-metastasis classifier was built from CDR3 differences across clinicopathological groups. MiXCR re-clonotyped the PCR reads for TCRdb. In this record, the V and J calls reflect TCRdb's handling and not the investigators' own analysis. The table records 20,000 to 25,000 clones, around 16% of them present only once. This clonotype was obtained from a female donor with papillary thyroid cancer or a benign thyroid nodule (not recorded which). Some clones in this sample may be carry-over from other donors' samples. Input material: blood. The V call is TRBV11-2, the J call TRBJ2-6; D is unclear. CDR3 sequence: CASTLFSANSGANVLTF. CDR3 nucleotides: TGTGCCAGCACCTTATTTTCGGCCAACTCTGGGGCCAACGTCCTGACTTTC.